This T cell receptor (beta chain) was captured by sequencing in a study of T cell responses to AZD1222 COVID-19 vaccine. Repertoires were generated with immunoSEQ multiplex PCR, while TCRdb's copy carries only in-frame clones and drops some. The data hold roughly 140,000 clones, with roughly 90% observed a single time. Findings and limits, study-wide: A rise in Spike-specific TCR breadth and depth followed two AZD1222 doses. Just a handful of people given AZD1222 tested seropositive at baseline. Repertoires were obtained only post-peak T cell response. Donors skewed white British and female; clonal diversity was possibly underestimated.

As concerns this clone: Its antigen is not identified.

This clonotype was obtained from an adult who received the AZD1222 COVID-19 vaccine. Sequencing was performed on peripheral blood, taken 28 days after the second AZD1222 dose.

CDR3 in amino acids: CANPTTSLSTDTQYF. The CDR3 DNA reads as TGTGCCAACCCAACGACTAGTCTGAGCACAGATACGCAGTATTTT. The chain couples TRBV2 to TRBJ2-3; a possible D gene is TRBD2 (6 bases). The CDR3 covers 15 residues. Germline CDR1 is SNHLY and CDR2 is FYNNEI. V was shortened by 10 bases and J by 0 bases, with 17 bases between the two germline ends.